The T cell receptor beta chain under discussion was sequenced for a study of shared clonotypes between healthy human individuals. As for the study in general: The plates for each donor numbered three CD4 naive, three CD4 memory, two CD8 naive and one CD8 memory.

TCRdb keeps only in-frame clones here, not all; method: immunoSEQ multiplex PCR. Among about 2.1 million clones listed, 93% were seen once. Naivety among CD8 cells was defined by CD45RO negativity and positive CCR7 selection, thereby excluding terminally differentiated effector memory CD45RA+ cells. Germline loops: CDR1 SGHAT, CDR2 FQNNGV. Trimming shortened V by 5 bases and J by 7 bases, and 11 bases separated the two germline ends. The CDR3 contains 13 residues. The chain combines TRBV11-2 with TRBJ2-2; D is unclear. Specimen: naive CD8+ T cells from PBMCs. The origin of this receptor is a man aged 18 to 29 in good health. Some clones in this sample may be carry-over from other donors' samples. The CDR3 DNA is TGTGCCAGCAGCCCTGACATATACGGGGAGCTGTTTTTT. Its protein is CASSPDIYGELFF.